This T cell receptor (beta chain) was found in a study of blood T cell repertoires in COVID-19. Across the study: T cells, B-cell-depleted T cells, or PBMCs provided the cDNA or gDNA that served as material.

Trimming stripped 4 bases from V and 4 bases from J, with 14 bases between. Germline CDR1 MNHEY, CDR2 SVGAGI. The CDR3 sequence is 15 residues long. TCRdb's table, derived via immunoSEQ multiplex PCR, lists solely in-frame clones and lacks some. The data contain approximately 200,000 clones, around 88% of them singletons. Individuals in the exposed group had encountered a COVID-19 case within 2 weeks preceding study entry. The sequenced material came from PBMCs or T cells enriched from blood (not recorded which). This chain connects TRBV6-5 to TRBJ1-3; perhaps TRBD1 as D (6 bases). The clonotype was recovered from a woman in her 30s who had been exposed to COVID-19. The CDR3: CASSFLQGFGNTIYF. The CDR3 coding sequence is TGTGCCAGCAGTTTTTTACAGGGCTTCGGAAACACCATATATTTT.